A single sample is the source of the 14 T cell receptor beta chains below, sequenced in a study of cytomegalovirus exposure and HLA in healthy donors. Vbeta (60) and Jbeta (13) primers were used in the PCR. Clones were sequenced by immunoSEQ multiplex PCR, and TCRdb holds only the in-frame ones, with some missing. Of 90,000 to 95,000 clones detected, roughly 72% appear once; the ten largest clones hold roughly 0.6%. The sample taken for sequencing was PBMCs. The receptors derive from a man aged 25-45 years in good health and CMV-seronegative.

The chain is built from TRBV4-1 and TRBJ1-2; 12 positions agree with TRBD1. The CDR3 runs 17 residues. CDR1 MGHRA and CDR2 YSYEKL come from the germline V gene. J lost 5 bases, V lost 0 bases, and 7 bases had no gene match. CDR3 in amino acids: CASSQEPGQGAGYGYTF. The CDR3 nucleotides read TGCGCCAGCAGCCAAGAACCGGGACAGGGGGCAGGTTATGGCTACACCTTC.

This clone was counted between two and nine times. V and J are TRBV6-5 and TRBJ2-1, with TRBD2 as a possible D gene (6 bases). Germline values: CDR1 MNHEY, CDR2 SVGAGI. V lost 6 bases and J lost 8, with 11 bases in between. The CDR3 extends over 12 amino acids. The CDR3 nucleotides are TGTGCCAGCAGGAGAGCGGGTTATGAGCAGTTCTTC. Protein product: CASRRAGYEQFF.

The CDR3 nucleotides are TGTGCCAGCAGCTTAGTGAGCTCCTATAATTCACCCCTCCACTTT. This gives the protein CASSLVSSYNSPLHF. The rearrangement links TRBV11-2 to TRBJ1-6, with D hard to call. Trimming took 1 base from V and 0 from J, leaving 4 bases between them. Germline V CDR1 and CDR2: SGHAT, FQNNGV. The CDR3 spans 15 residues.

V gene TRBV21-1 combines with J gene TRBJ2-7; TRBD2, the table's D call, lacks a check against the DNA. TRBV21-1 is shown as a pseudogene. The CDR3 is 18 residues long. The CDR3 DNA sequence: TGTGCCAGCAGCCCCACAAGAAGCGGGAAACCTCCCCCGTACGAGCAGTACGTC. The encoded protein is CASSPTRSGKPPPYEQYV.

The V and J genes are TRBV5-1 and TRBJ2-2; 10 bases line up with TRBD2. V lost 5 bases and J lost 0; bases outside the gene matches: 10. Germline V gene sequence: CDR1 SGHRS, CDR2 YFSETQ. The CDR3 spans 18 residues. CDR3 sequence (DNA): TGCGCCAGCAGATCGGCGGCTAGCGGGGGATCGAACACCGGGGAGCTGTTTTTT. It codes for CASRSAASGGSNTGELFF.

V is TRBV6-5 and J is TRBJ1-2; D may be TRBD1 (6 bases). Germline loops: CDR1 MNHEY, CDR2 SVGAGI. The CDR3 sequence is 14 residues long. The V gene lost 4 bases and the J gene lost 3 bases, with 12 bases spanning the gap. CDR3 amino acids: CASSWGGGDYGYTF. CDR3 coding DNA: TGTGCCAGCAGTTGGGGAGGGGGGGACTATGGCTACACCTTC.

The V gene is TRBV4-3, the J gene TRBJ2-6, with 10 bases that match TRBD1. CDR3 length: 15 residues. Trimming cost V 4 bases and J 8 bases; bases outside gene matches: 5. The V gene's germline CDR1 is LGHNA and CDR2 YSLEER. Here the CDR3 reads CASSPGTGESNVLTF. CDR3 DNA sequence: TGCGCCAGCAGCCCTGGGACAGGGGAATCCAACGTCCTGACTTTC.

V gene TRBV4-2 combines with J gene TRBJ1-2; possible D gene TRBD1, 5 bases. V dropped 1 base and J dropped 8 bases, with 17 bases sitting between them. The CDR3 is made up of 15 amino acids. Germline V CDR1 and CDR2: LGHNA, YNFKEQ. CDR3 DNA sequence: TGTGCCAGCAGCCAAGGTTCTGACAGCCTTCGGGGCTACACCTTC. Translated, it gives CASSQGSDSLRGYTF.

The chain employs TRBV6-5 and TRBJ1-1, with a weak D call TRBD1 (6 bases). Germline CDR1 is MNHEY and CDR2 is SVGAGI. Trimming pared 6 bases from V and 5 bases from J, leaving 16 bases between. The CDR3 is 14 residues long. The CDR3 region has the DNA TGTGCCAGCAGCTCTACCAGGGGCGGGACTGAAGCTTTCTTT. Its translation: CASSSTRGGTEAFF.

The table lists this clone with a few counts. The chain links TRBV2 to TRBJ2-7; D ambiguous. The CDR3 is 15 residues long. Trimming stripped 2 bases from V and 2 bases from J, with 13 bases between. Germline CDR1 reads SNHLY; CDR2 reads FYNNEI. The CDR3 is CASSEPVTAAYEQYF. CDR3 nucleotide sequence: TGTGCCAGCAGTGAACCAGTCACCGCGGCCTACGAGCAGTACTTC.

The rearrangement links TRBV2 to TRBJ1-6, with 7 nucleotides matching TRBD1. This CDR3 is built from 16 residues. With V trimmed by 4 bases and J by 10 bases, 13 bases remained unmatched. The germline V gene encodes CDR1 SNHLY and CDR2 FYNNEI. The CDR3 bases are TGTGCCAGCAGTGGGGGAGCCGGGACAGATTCCTCACCCCTCCACTTT. Its translation is CASSGGAGTDSSPLHF.

CDR3 DNA: TGTGCCAGCAGCTTAGGCCTAGCAGGGGGAGGCTATGGCTACACCTTC. Translation gives CASSLGLAGGGYGYTF. This chain links TRBV13 with TRBJ1-2; 7 positions match TRBD1. V was pared by 0 bases and J by 4 bases, with 8 bases of the junction left unmatched. This CDR3 spans 16 amino acids. Germline V gene data show CDR1 as PRHDT and CDR2 as FYEKMQ (reference sequence).

The V gene is TRBV5-1, the J gene TRBJ1-1, with D uncertain. V shed 1 base and J shed 2 bases, with 18 bases lying between them. From germline, CDR1 is SGHRS and CDR2 YFSETQ. This CDR3 is 17 amino acids long. The CDR3 here is CASSLYRADKVNTEAFF. For the CDR3, the DNA is TGCGCCAGCAGCTTGTACAGAGCCGACAAGGTTAACACTGAAGCTTTCTTT.

This clone was picked up one time. The chain carries TRBV5-6 and TRBJ2-3; D is unclear. Germline V gene lookup returns CDR1 SGHDT and CDR2 YYEEEE. Trimming took off 1 base at V and 1 base at J, with 13 bases between the two ends. The CDR3 spans 16 residues. Here the CDR3 DNA reads TGTGCCAGCAGCTTGCGCTTAGCTTTGGGCACAGATACGCAGTATTTT. It translates to CASSLRLALGTDTQYF.